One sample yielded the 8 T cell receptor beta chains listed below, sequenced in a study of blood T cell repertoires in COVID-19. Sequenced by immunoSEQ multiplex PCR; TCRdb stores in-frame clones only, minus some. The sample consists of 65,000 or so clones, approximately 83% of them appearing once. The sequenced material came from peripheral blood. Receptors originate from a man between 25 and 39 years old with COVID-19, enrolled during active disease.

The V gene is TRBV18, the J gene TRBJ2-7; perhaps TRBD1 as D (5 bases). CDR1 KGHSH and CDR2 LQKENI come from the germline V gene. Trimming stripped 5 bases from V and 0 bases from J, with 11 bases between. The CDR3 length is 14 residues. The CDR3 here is CASSFDSLSYEQYF. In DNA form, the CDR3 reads TGTGCCAGCTCATTCGACAGCCTCTCCTACGAGCAGTACTTC.

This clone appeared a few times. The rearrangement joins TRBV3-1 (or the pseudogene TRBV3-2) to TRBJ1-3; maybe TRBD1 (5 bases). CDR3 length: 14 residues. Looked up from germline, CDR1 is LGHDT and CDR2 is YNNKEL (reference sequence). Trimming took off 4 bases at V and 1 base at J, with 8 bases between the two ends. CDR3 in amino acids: CASSRQGSGNTIYF. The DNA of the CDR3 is TGTGCCAGCAGCCGCCAGGGTTCTGGAAACACCATATATTTT.

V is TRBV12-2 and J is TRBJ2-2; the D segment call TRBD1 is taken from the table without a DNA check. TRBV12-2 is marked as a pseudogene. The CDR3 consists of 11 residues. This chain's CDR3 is CASRSGGELFF. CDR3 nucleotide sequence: TGTGCAAGTCGCTCAGGGGGGGAGCTGTTTTTT.

CDR3 bases: TGTGCCAGCAGCCAAGGACTAGCGGAAGGGGATACGCAGTATTTT. Translating it yields CASSQGLAEGDTQYF. The chain links TRBV14 to TRBJ2-3, with 9 positions matching TRBD2. CDR1 SGHDN and CDR2 FVKESK come from the germline V gene. CDR3 length: 15 residues. V shed 1 base and J 6 bases; nucleotides not matched to a gene: 5.

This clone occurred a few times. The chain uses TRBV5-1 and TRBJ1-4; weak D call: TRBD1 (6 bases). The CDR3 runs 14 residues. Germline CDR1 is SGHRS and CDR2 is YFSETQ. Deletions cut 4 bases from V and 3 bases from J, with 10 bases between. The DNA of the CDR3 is TGCGCCAGCAGCGAACAGGGTGCTAATGAAAAACTGTTTTTT. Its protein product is CASSEQGANEKLFF.

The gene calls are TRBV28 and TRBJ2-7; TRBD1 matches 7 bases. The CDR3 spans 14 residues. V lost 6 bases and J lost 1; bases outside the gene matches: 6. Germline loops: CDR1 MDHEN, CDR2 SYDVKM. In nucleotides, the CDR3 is TGTGCCAGCAGAATCGACAGGGCGTCCTACGAGCAGTACTTC. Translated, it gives CASRIDRASYEQYF.

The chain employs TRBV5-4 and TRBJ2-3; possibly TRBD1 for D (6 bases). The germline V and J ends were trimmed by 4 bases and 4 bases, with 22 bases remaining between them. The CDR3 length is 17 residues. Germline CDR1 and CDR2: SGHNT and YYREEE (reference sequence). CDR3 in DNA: TGTGCCAGCAGCCTATACTTAATCTCAGGGGTCCCAGATACGCAGTATTTT. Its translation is CASSLYLISGVPDTQYF.

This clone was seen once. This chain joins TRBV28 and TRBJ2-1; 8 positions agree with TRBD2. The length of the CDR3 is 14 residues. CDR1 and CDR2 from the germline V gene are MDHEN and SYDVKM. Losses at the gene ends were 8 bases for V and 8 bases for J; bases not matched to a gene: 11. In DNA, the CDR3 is TGTGCCAGCGGTAGCGGGAACGGTAGGGATGAGCAGTTCTTC. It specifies CASGSGNGRDEQFF.